This T cell receptor beta chain was recorded in a study of Ad26.COV2.S vaccination and SARS-CoV-2 variants. Sample treatment: 15 to 20 received Ad26.COV2.S at low or high dose, single or two shots; 5 received placebo; per-sample allocation not given. Each sample was drawn 63 days after the first injection (of vaccine or placebo). This CDR3 has 17 amino acids. With 5 bases clipped from V and 11 bases from J, the junction kept 23 bases outside the gene matches. Germline V CDR1 and CDR2: SGHVS, FNYEAQ. TCRdb's table, derived via immunoSEQ multiplex PCR, lists solely in-frame clones and lacks some. The repertoire consists of around 320,000 clones, with roughly 87% occurring once and the leading ten covering 3.4%.

V and J are TRBV7-6 and TRBJ1-1; 7 bases map to TRBD1. The sequences come from peripheral blood, collected in a trial of Ad26.COV2.S vaccine versus placebo. This sequence originates from a person aged 18-60 years who received the Ad26.COV2.S COVID-19 vaccine or a placebo. The CDR3 bases are TGTGCCAGCAGCCCCCCGGGACAGCCGAGCCTGACCGAGGGCGCTTTCTTT. Translated, it gives CASSPPGQPSLTEGAFF.